This entry concerns a single T cell receptor beta chain. These data are taken from a study of blood T cells in healthy people across ages. In germline, CDR1 is KGHSH, CDR2 LQKENI. The CDR3 runs to 16 residues. The V gene end was trimmed by 5 bases and the J gene end by 5 bases; junction bases not matched to a gene: 9. Alongside a J-beta primer mix, a sample-barcoded 5' primer served in a second PCR lasting 7 to 11 cycles. TCRdb fed the 5' RACE reads into MiXCR, producing one record per CDR3 protein. The sample consists of more than 750,000 distinct CDR3 sequences, under 35% of them appearing once. The sample was also linked to a second study, of T cells of mothers and their children. Per that study: Over 9 million TCR beta CDR3 reads were obtained from each mother, and about 2.9 million from each child.

This chain uses TRBV18 with TRBJ1-4; 9 nucleotides align to TRBD1. The sequence came from a woman in her thirties or forties in good health. The sample was blood. The DNA for the CDR3 is TGTGCCAGCTCAAGAAGGACCGGACAGGGGAATGAAAAACTGTTTTTT. Its protein product is CASSRRTGQGNEKLFF. Based on the CDR3 plus reference TRBV18 and TRBJ1-4, the full variable domain is NAGVMQNPRHLVRRRGQEARLRCSPMKGHSHVYWYRQLPEEGLKFMVYLQKENIIDESGMPKERFSAEFPKEGPSILRIQQVVRGDSAAYFCASSRRTGQGNEKLFFGSGTQLSVL.